These T cell receptor beta chains were read from a single sample in a study of cytomegalovirus exposure and HLA in healthy donors. TCRdb's copy holds only in-frame clones and misses some; the assay was immunoSEQ multiplex PCR. The sample lists 170,000 or so clones; approximately 79% were seen once. The sample consisted of PBMCs. The source of these receptors is a woman aged 40 to 49 in good health and CMV-seronegative. Both conserved end residues are part of each CDR3. The D gene is left open where the match is weak. For some rows the clone size is stated as once, few or many, or as a class when expanded; others skip it.

size: -; D: TRBD1; V: TRBV2; J: TRBJ2-7; CDR3: CASSRTGYEQYF; DNA: TGTGCCAGCAGCCGGACAGGCTACGAGCAGTACTTC
size: -; D: -; V: TRBV27; J: TRBJ1-2; CDR3: CASSLSFSGLNYGYTF; DNA: TGTGCCAGCAGTTTATCTTTTTCGGGTTTAAACTATGGCTACACCTTC
size: -; D: -; V: TRBV5-1; J: TRBJ2-5; CDR3: CASSLGILSVQYF; DNA: TGCGCCAGCAGCTTGGGAATCCTGTCAGTTCAGTACTTC
size: few; D: -; V: TRBV2; J: TRBJ1-4; CDR3: CASSDRILNEKLFF; DNA: TGTGCCAGCAGTGACAGGATTCTAAATGAAAAACTGTTTTTT
size: -; D: -; V: TRBV30; J: TRBJ1-3; CDR3: CAQEETGNTIYF; DNA: TGTGCCCAGGAGGAAACTGGAAACACCATATATTTT
size: -; D: -; V: TRBV6-6; J: TRBJ2-1; CDR3: CASSLQRETNEQFF; DNA: TGTGCCAGCTCCCTACAGAGGGAAACGAATGAGCAGTTCTTC
size: -; D: -; V: TRBV7-8; J: TRBJ2-1; CDR3: CASSLSILARSYNEQFF; DNA: TGTGCCAGCAGCTTATCCATTCTAGCCCGCTCCTACAATGAGCAGTTCTTC
size: -; D: TRBD1; V: TRBV4-1; J: TRBJ2-7; CDR3: CASSQRTGICEQYF; DNA: TGCGCCAGCAGCCAAAGGACAGGGATATGCGAGCAGTACTTC
size: -; D: -; V: TRBV29-1; J: TRBJ2-1; CDR3: CSVVRLRSGENNEQFF; DNA: TGCAGCGTTGTTCGTCTGAGATCGGGGGAAAACAATGAGCAGTTCTTC
size: -; D: TRBD2; V: TRBV5-6; J: TRBJ2-3; CDR3: CASSPIAGGPVDTQYF; DNA: TGTGCCAGCAGCCCCATAGCGGGGGGGCCAGTAGATACGCAGTATTTT
size: -; D: -; V: TRBV19; J: TRBJ2-7; CDR3: CASTQTPHYEQYF; DNA: TGTGCCAGTACCCAAACCCCACACTACGAGCAGTACTTC
size: once; D: -; V: TRBV11-2; J: TRBJ2-7; CDR3: CASSLASVSSYEQYF; DNA: TGTGCCAGCAGCTTAGCAAGCGTTAGCTCCTACGAGCAGTACTTC
size: -; D: TRBD2; V: TRBV6-5; J: TRBJ2-1; CDR3: CASSPGTSGGNEQFF; DNA: TGTGCCAGCAGCCCCGGGACTAGCGGGGGAAATGAGCAGTTCTTC
size: -; D: -; V: TRBV4-1; J: TRBJ1-1; CDR3: CASSQAARYDTEAFF; DNA: TGCGCCAGCAGCCAAGCGGCCAGGTACGACACTGAAGCTTTCTTT
size: -; D: -; V: TRBV29-1; J: TRBJ1-1; CDR3: CSAAGIRMNTEAFF; DNA: TGCAGCGCCGCCGGGATCCGCATGAACACTGAAGCTTTCTTT
size: -; D: TRBD1; V: TRBV6-6; J: TRBJ2-1; CDR3: CASRGTGGGNEQFF; DNA: TGTGCCAGCAGGGGGACAGGGGGCGGAAATGAGCAGTTCTTC
size: -; D: TRBD1; V: TRBV13; J: TRBJ1-5; CDR3: CASSRTGLNQPQHF; DNA: TGTGCCAGCAGCCGGACAGGGTTAAATCAGCCCCAGCATTTT
size: -; D: -; V: TRBV10-1; J: TRBJ2-3; CDR3: CASSEKGRRTSTDTQYF; DNA: TGCGCCAGCAGTGAAAAAGGACGTCGGACTAGCACAGATACGCAGTATTTT
size: -; D: TRBD2; V: TRBV27; J: TRBJ2-1; CDR3: CASSLVQAGGSYNEQFF; DNA: TGTGCCAGCAGTTTAGTGCAGGCGGGAGGCTCCTACAATGAGCAGTTCTTC
size: -; D: TRBD1; V: TRBV6-1; J: TRBJ2-2; CDR3: CASKWDHRGTGELFF; DNA: TGTGCCAGCAAATGGGACCACAGGGGGACCGGGGAGCTGTTTTTT
size: -; D: TRBD2; V: TRBV5-1; J: TRBJ2-1; CDR3: CASSLGTSGGSSYNEQFF; DNA: TGCGCCAGCAGCTTGGGTACTAGCGGGGGGAGCTCCTACAATGAGCAGTTCTTC
size: -; D: -; V: TRBV30; J: TRBJ1-2; CDR3: CAWSAVGGALNYGYTF; DNA: TGTGCCTGGAGTGCCGTCGGGGGGGCTCTTAACTATGGCTACACCTTC
size: -; D: TRBD1; V: TRBV15; J: TRBJ1-5; CDR3: CATSDEQGGLNQPQHF; DNA: TGTGCCACCAGCGATGAACAGGGGGGCCTCAATCAGCCCCAGCATTTT
size: -; D: -; V: TRBV6-6; J: TRBJ2-6; CDR3: CASSATGDGANVLTF; DNA: TGTGCCAGCAGTGCCACAGGTGACGGGGCCAACGTCCTGACTTTC
size: -; D: -; V: TRBV27; J: TRBJ2-3; CDR3: CASMRKITDTQYF; DNA: TGTGCCAGCATGAGGAAGATCACAGATACGCAGTATTTT
size: -; D: TRBD1; V: TRBV7-6; J: TRBJ1-3; CDR3: CASSLGGTAISGNTIYF; DNA: TGTGCCAGCAGCTTAGGGGGGACAGCGATCTCTGGAAACACCATATATTTT
size: -; D: TRBD1; V: TRBV7-9; J: TRBJ2-7; CDR3: CSSSSSGGPTYEQYF; DNA: TGTTCCAGCAGCTCGTCAGGGGGCCCAACCTACGAGCAGTACTTC
size: -; D: -; V: TRBV10-3; J: TRBJ1-6; CDR3: CAISEATGSSYNSPLHF; DNA: TGTGCCATCAGTGAGGCGACAGGTAGCTCCTATAATTCACCCCTCCACTTT
size: -; D: TRBD2; V: TRBV7-3; J: TRBJ2-1; CDR3: CASSSSGRPGNIWDEQFF; DNA: TGTGCCAGCAGCTCTAGCGGGAGGCCAGGTAACATCTGGGATGAGCAGTTCTTC
size: -; D: -; V: TRBV7-2; J: TRBJ1-2; CDR3: CASSLAADIYGYTF; DNA: TGTGCCAGCAGCTTAGCGGCGGATATCTATGGCTACACCTTC
size: -; D: TRBD2; V: TRBV5-4; J: TRBJ2-2; CDR3: CASSAGLAGDTGELFF; DNA: TGTGCCAGCAGCGCGGGACTAGCGGGAGACACCGGGGAGCTGTTTTTT
size: -; D: TRBD1; V: TRBV28; J: TRBJ1-2; CDR3: CASRAGGSLNYGYTF; DNA: TGTGCCAGCCGGGCAGGGGGCAGTTTAAACTATGGCTACACCTTC
size: few; D: -; V: TRBV29-1; J: TRBJ1-1; CDR3: CSAVQGSRAFF; DNA: TGCAGCGCCGTACAGGGTTCGAGGGCTTTCTTT
size: -; D: -; V: TRBV7-9; J: TRBJ1-1; CDR3: CASTSGNTEAFF; DNA: TGTGCCAGCACGTCCGGGAACACTGAAGCTTTCTTT
size: -; D: TRBD1; V: TRBV11-3; J: TRBJ2-5; CDR3: CASSYPGGRETQYF; DNA: TGTGCCAGCAGCTACCCAGGGGGCCGGGAGACCCAGTACTTC
size: -; D: TRBD1; V: TRBV10-2; J: TRBJ1-6; CDR3: CASSDRTGDSPLHF; DNA: TGCGCCAGCAGTGATAGGACAGGGGATTCACCCCTCCACTTT
size: once; D: -; V: TRBV7-2; J: TRBJ2-6; CDR3: CASSLVGGLRGSGANVLTF; DNA: TGTGCCAGCAGCTTAGTGGGAGGGCTTAGGGGGTCTGGGGCCAACGTCCTGACTTTC
size: -; D: TRBD2; V: TRBV11-2; J: TRBJ2-1; CDR3: CASSLPSGNNEQFF; DNA: TGTGCCAGCAGCTTACCTAGCGGTAACAATGAGCAGTTCTTC
size: -; D: -; V: TRBV11-2; J: TRBJ1-1; CDR3: CASSSSLGANTEAFF; DNA: TGTGCCAGCAGCTCCTCGCTTGGGGCGAACACTGAAGCTTTCTTT
size: -; D: TRBD2; V: TRBV15; J: TRBJ2-7; CDR3: CATSMRRGLEEQYF; DNA: TGTGCCACCAGCATGCGGCGGGGGTTGGAGGAGCAGTACTTC
size: -; D: -; V: TRBV5-4; J: TRBJ2-5; CDR3: CASSSDRGLAQYF; DNA: TGTGCCAGCAGCTCGGACCGAGGGCTGGCCCAGTACTTC
size: -; D: -; V: TRBV29-1; J: TRBJ1-1; CDR3: CSVRGDHTEAFF; DNA: TGCAGCGTTCGGGGGGATCACACTGAAGCTTTCTTT
size: few; D: TRBD1; V: TRBV19; J: TRBJ1-1; CDR3: CASSTGRQGWTEAFF; DNA: TGTGCCAGTAGTACCGGAAGACAGGGATGGACTGAAGCTTTCTTT
size: -; D: -; V: TRBV18; J: TRBJ1-3; CDR3: CASSDIPSGNTIYF; DNA: TGTGCCAGCTCGGACATTCCCTCTGGAAACACCATATATTTT
size: -; D: -; V: TRBV14; J: TRBJ2-1; CDR3: CASSQARGWNEQFF; DNA: TGTGCCAGCAGCCAAGCTCGGGGATGGAATGAGCAGTTCTTC
size: -; D: TRBD1; V: TRBV7-3; J: TRBJ2-3; CDR3: CASSLGGTGLTDTQYF; DNA: TGTGCCAGCAGCTTAGGCGGGACAGGTCTCACAGATACGCAGTATTTT
size: -; D: -; V: TRBV2; J: TRBJ1-1; CDR3: CARESGQKFLNTEAFF; DNA: TGTGCCAGGGAGAGTGGACAGAAGTTTCTGAACACTGAAGCTTTCTTT
size: -; D: -; V: TRBV7-2; J: TRBJ1-6; CDR3: CASSSSNSPLHF; DNA: TGTGCCAGCAGCTCAAGCAATTCACCCCTCCACTTT
size: -; D: -; V: TRBV7-3; J: TRBJ2-1; CDR3: CASSLAGASYNEQFF; DNA: TGTGCCAGCAGCTTAGCAGGGGCCTCCTACAATGAGCAGTTCTTC
size: -; D: -; V: TRBV7-2; J: TRBJ1-2; CDR3: CASSALTANYGYTF; DNA: TGTGCCAGCAGCGCACTGACAGCTAACTATGGCTACACCTTC
size: -; D: TRBD2; V: TRBV6-6; J: TRBJ2-7; CDR3: CASRGGRLTYEQYF; DNA: TGTGCCAGCAGGGGGGGGAGGCTAACCTACGAGCAGTACTTC
size: -; D: TRBD1; V: TRBV25-1; J: TRBJ1-2; CDR3: CASTPGQGLNYGYTF; DNA: TGTGCCAGCACCCCGGGACAGGGGCTTAACTATGGCTACACCTTC
size: -; D: -; V: TRBV19; J: TRBJ2-3; CDR3: CASTDGGRHTDTQYF; DNA: TGTGCCAGTACCGATGGGGGCAGGCACACAGATACGCAGTATTTT
size: -; D: -; V: TRBV5-4; J: TRBJ2-2; CDR3: CASSPGLLRKPNTGELFF; DNA: TGTGCCAGCAGCCCGGGACTTCTAAGGAAGCCGAACACCGGGGAGCTGTTTTTT
size: -; D: TRBD2; V: TRBV5-8; J: TRBJ2-3; CDR3: CASSILAGDGTQYF; DNA: TGTGCCAGCAGCATTCTAGCGGGGGACGGTACGCAGTATTTT
size: -; D: TRBD2; V: TRBV19; J: TRBJ2-3; CDR3: CASSIRIGAGITDTQYF; DNA: TGTGCCAGTAGTATCCGAATTGGAGCGGGGATCACAGATACGCAGTATTTT
size: -; D: -; V: TRBV6-6; J: TRBJ1-2; CDR3: CASSLVEDGYTF; DNA: TGTGCCAGCAGTTTAGTAGAGGATGGCTACACCTTC